The T cell receptor (beta chain) under discussion was sequenced for a study of blood T cells in healthy people across ages. Study outcomes and limitations: It was not possible, with unsorted PBMCs, to conclusively compare naive and antigen-experienced cells.

Only a few counts were recorded for this clonotype. Its cognate antigen is unknown. The V end lost 5 bases, the J end lost 0 bases, and 8 bases lay between the germline ends. This CDR3 has 13 residues. A J-beta primer mix and a sample-barcoded 5' primer were used in a second PCR of about 7 to 12 cycles. Each CDR3 protein gets one entry after TCRdb re-called the 5' RACE reads with MiXCR. The table lists some 760,000 distinct CDR3 sequences, approximately 25% of them singletons. These same records also appear under a second study, on T cells of mothers and their children.

The sequence was collected from a boy younger than 18 in good health. The J gene is TRBJ2-7, the V gene TRBV12-3 or TRBV12-4; D unclear. Sequencing was done on a sample of blood. The CDR3 nucleotides are TGTGCCAGCAGTCCGCATCCCTCCTACGAGCAGTACTTC. Translating gives CASSPHPSYEQYF.